These 7 T cell receptor beta chains came from one sample sequenced in a study of T cell repertoires in ileal Crohn's disease. Sample time point: neoterminal ileum biopsy at postoperative endoscopy, about 6 months after surgery. This table comes from immunoSEQ multiplex PCR, and its TCRdb copy is limited to in-frame clones, with some not included. This repertoire shows about 62,000 clones, about 89% found once; its top ten account for over 2%. What was sequenced was ileal tissue. Receptor source: an adult with Crohn's disease.

The chain carries TRBV5-4 and TRBJ1-2; TRBD1 matches 7 bases. The junction had 6 bases not matched to a gene; V was cut back by 4 bases and J by 0 bases. The CDR3 has 15 residues. The germline V gene encodes CDR1 SGHNT and CDR2 YYREEE (reference sequence). This CDR3 is CASSLRDRPNYGYTF. CDR3 DNA: TGTGCCAGCAGCCTCCGGGACAGACCTAACTATGGCTACACCTTC.

The chain carries TRBV2 and TRBJ2-7, with 10 bases identical to TRBD1. The CDR3 is made up of 15 amino acids. Per the germline V gene, CDR1 is SNHLY and CDR2 is FYNNEI. With 6 bases clipped from V and 5 bases from J, the junction kept 10 bases outside the gene matches. CDR3 region: CASSRDRGGFNEQYV. CDR3 nucleotide sequence: TGTGCCAGCAGCCGGGACAGGGGCGGTTTTAACGAGCAGTACGTC.

The chain carries TRBV6-6 and TRBJ1-5; possibly TRBD1 for D (6 bases). The CDR3 contains 14 residues. CDR1 is MNHNY and CDR2 is SVGAGI in the germline V gene (reference sequence). The V and J ends lost 7 bases and 2 bases respectively, with 12 bases between them. Written as DNA, the CDR3 is TGTGCCAGCAACAGGGACGGTCGCAATCAGCCCCAGCATTTT. Protein: CASNRDGRNQPQHF.

This chain joins TRBV7-9 and TRBJ1-1; no clear D gene. Trimming removed 7 bases from V and 2 bases from J, with 20 bases in between. The CDR3 is 16 residues long. The germline V gene encodes CDR1 SEHNR and CDR2 FQNEAQ (reference sequence). CDR3 residues: CASTLSTREGNTEAFF. CDR3 nucleotides: TGTGCCAGCACCCTCTCTACTCGGGAGGGCAACACTGAAGCTTTCTTT.

The chain recombines TRBV6-5 with TRBJ1-5; D perhaps matches TRBD1 (5 bases). Germline CDR1 and CDR2: MNHEY and SVGAGI. CDR3 size: 13 residues. V lost 8 bases, J lost 1 base, and 9 bases lay in between. The CDR3 sequence: CASRGGSNQPQHF. CDR3 DNA: TGTGCCAGCCGGGGGGGGAGCAATCAGCCCCAGCATTTT.

This clone was observed a single time. CDR3 in DNA: TGTGCCAGCAGCTTGGTGGCGGGGGCGTCCTGGACGGGGGAGCTGTTTTTT. The encoded protein is CASSLVAGASWTGELFF. This chain connects TRBV7-6 to TRBJ2-2, with D perhaps TRBD2 (7 bases). CDR3 size: 17 residues. V lost 3 bases and J 8 bases, leaving 22 bases between the germline ends. Germline assignment: CDR1 SGHVS and CDR2 FNYEAQ. Using reference TRBV7-6 and TRBJ2-2 for the parts outside the CDR3, the full variable domain is GAGVSQSPRYKVTKRGQDVALRCDPISGHVSLYWYRQALGQGPEFLTYFNYEAQQDKSGLPNDRFSAERPEGSISTLTIQRTEQRDSAMYRCASSLVAGASWTGELFFGEGSRLTVL.

The J gene is TRBJ2-1, the V gene TRBV30; D remains ambiguous. The V end lost 0 bases, the J end lost 0 bases, and 6 bases lay between the germline ends. The germline gives CDR1 GTSNPN, CDR2 SVGIG (reference sequence). The CDR3 has 14 residues. The DNA for the CDR3 is TGTGCCTGGAGTGTACGTAGCTCCTACAATGAGCAGTTCTTC. Translating it yields CAWSVRSSYNEQFF.